Shown below are 10 T cell receptor beta chains from a single sample sequenced in a study of blood T cells in healthy people across ages (dated by TCRdb to between 2014 and 2017). Preparation of the library involved 5' RACE. TCRdb lists the instrument as Illumina HiSeq 2500. A second PCR of about 7 to 12 cycles was performed with a sample-barcoded 5' primer and a J-beta primer mix. The public sequencing data were trimmed at Q25 with fastp and processed into clonotypes with MiXCR by TCRdb, which kept only in-frame beta chains. Every distinct CDR3 protein forms one entry, paired with its most common genes and DNA. The sample table records approximately 940,000 distinct CDR3 sequences; roughly 52% of these occur just once. Clones ranked in the top ten supply roughly 13% of the sample. The sequenced sample consisted of blood. The receptors were gathered from a man younger than 40 in good health.

This clonotype has just a few counts. J is TRBJ2-7 and V is TRBV7-2; D ambiguous. CDR3 size: 15 residues. Trimming cost V 1 base and J 0 bases, with 10 bases left between them. The germline CDR1 and CDR2 sequences are SGHTA and FQGNSA. The CDR3 is CASSLVSHNSYEQYF. CDR3 nucleotide sequence: TGTGCCAGCAGCTTAGTGTCTCACAACTCCTACGAGCAGTACTTC.

The rearrangement joins TRBV28 to TRBJ1-2; 9 nucleotides line up with TRBD1. Germline trimming cut 5 bases from V and 8 bases from J; bases unmatched to any gene: 9. This CDR3 has 14 amino acids. Looked up from germline, CDR1 is MDHEN and CDR2 is SYDVKM. DNA for the CDR3: TGTGCCAGCAGTCCGCTCGACAGGGGGATCGGCTACACCTTC. It codes for CASSPLDRGIGYTF.

This clonotype was detected a few times. The rearrangement uses TRBV25-1 and TRBJ1-5, with a tentative D call TRBD1 (5 bases). The CDR3 sequence is 15 residues long. V was shortened by 2 bases and J by 2 bases, with 10 bases between the two germline ends. Germline V gives CDR1 MGHDK, CDR2 SYGVNS. The CDR3 sequence is CASSEGGHGNQPQHF. The CDR3 coding sequence is TGTGCCAGCAGTGAAGGGGGTCACGGCAATCAGCCCCAGCATTTT.

This chain links TRBV7-2 with TRBJ2-1; D is ambiguous. In germline, CDR1 is SGHTA, CDR2 FQGNSA. The CDR3 loop spans 16 amino acids. Trimming removed 1 base from V and 7 bases from J, with 17 bases in between. This CDR3 is CASSLGPNPRTNEQFF. Here the CDR3 DNA reads TGTGCCAGCAGCTTAGGACCCAATCCTAGAACTAATGAGCAGTTCTTC. Drawing the rest from reference TRBV7-2 and TRBJ2-1, the complete variable domain is GAGVSQSPSNKVTEKGKDVELRCDPISGHTALYWYRQSLGQGLEFLIYFQGNSAPDKSGLPSDRFSAERTGGSVSTLTIQRTQQEDSAVYLCASSLGPNPRTNEQFFGPGTRLTVL.

V usage is TRBV20-1 and J usage is TRBJ2-5; 12 nucleotides line up with TRBD2. The J call could be wrong; TRBJ2-7 is a better fit for the DNA end. From germline, CDR1 is DFQATT and CDR2 SNEGSKA (reference sequence). This CDR3 has 16 residues. As DNA, the CDR3 is TGCAGTACCAGAGGCACTAGCGGGGGGCGCCTTTACGAGCAGTACTTC. Protein sequence: CSTRGTSGGRLYEQYF.

V is TRBV9 and J is TRBJ1-1, with D perhaps matching TRBD1 (5 bases). Trimming shortened V by 0 bases and J by 1 base, and 7 bases separated the two germline ends. In germline, CDR1 is SGDLS, CDR2 YYNGEE. This CDR3 is 14 amino acids long. CDR3 DNA sequence: TGTGCCAGCAGCGTAGGACAGACGAACACTGAAGCTTTCTTT. This encodes CASSVGQTNTEAFF. The entire variable domain, with the rest obtained from reference TRBV9 and TRBJ1-1, is as follows: DSGVTQTPKHLITATGQRVTLRCSPRSGDLSVYWYQQSLDQGLQFLIQYYNGEERAKGNILERFSAQQFPDLHSELNLSSLELGDSALYFCASSVGQTNTEAFFGQGTRLTVV.

The rearrangement uses TRBV12-3 or TRBV12-4 and TRBJ1-5; weak D call: TRBD1 (5 bases). The CDR3 spans 12 residues. V was trimmed by 1 base and J by 12 bases, leaving 10 bases between them. The DNA of the CDR3 is TGTGCCAGCAGTTTAGGGGGACCCTACCAGCATTTT. This translates into CASSLGGPYQHF.

This clonotype was recorded at least ten times. The rearrangement joins TRBV20-1 to TRBJ2-7; no clear D. V was clipped by 3 bases and J by 4 bases, with 19 bases between them. The CDR3 spans 15 residues. Germline V gene sequence: CDR1 DFQATT, CDR2 SNEGSKA (reference sequence). CDR3 coding DNA: TGCAGTGCTAGTTCCAGAGTAGCATCCTTGTACGAGCAGTACTTC. It translates to CSASSRVASLYEQYF.

A single count supports this clonotype. The J gene is TRBJ2-3, the V gene TRBV4-3; 7 bases align to TRBD2. CDR3 length equals 15 residues. Germline-derived CDR1 and CDR2 are LGHNA and YSLEER. V shed 1 base, J shed 4 bases, and the junction held 5 bases outside the gene matches. The CDR3 sequence is CASSQGPGLSDTQYF. The CDR3 nucleotides are TGCGCCAGCAGCCAAGGACCGGGACTATCAGATACGCAGTATTTT.

The chain employs TRBV7-9 and TRBJ2-7; D is possibly TRBD1 (6 bases). V was trimmed by 7 bases and J by 7 bases, leaving 17 bases between them. This CDR3 comprises 13 residues. CDR1 is SEHNR and CDR2 is FQNEAQ in the germline V gene (reference sequence). CDR3 residues: CASTQAGANEQYF. CDR3 DNA: TGTGCCAGCACCCAAGCAGGGGCCAATGAGCAGTACTTC.